A selection of T cell receptor beta chains follows, all from one sample in a study of T cell responses to AZD1222 COVID-19 vaccine. Some clones are missing from TCRdb's copy, which holds only in-frame ones; the method was immunoSEQ multiplex PCR. The data contain roughly 56,000 clones, roughly 88% of them singletons. Sequencing was performed on peripheral blood, taken on day 0 of AZD1222 vaccination. The receptors shown here come from an adult in good health. CDR3s leave out the opening cysteine and the closing phenylalanine or tryptophan. The order of the fields is J gene, V gene, D gene, CDR3 length, CDR3 protein. A D gene is named only where the DNA matches it firmly.

TRBJ2-7,TRBV3-1/TRBV3-2,NA,12,ASSPSFDGYEQY
TRBJ1-4,TRBV21-1,NA,13,ASSKRYRGYEKLF
TRBJ2-7,TRBV5-6,TRBD1,13,ASSQVGTDHYEQY
TRBJ2-1,TRBV15,TRBD1,12,ATSRGQGENEQF
TRBJ2-5,TRBV7-9,TRBD2,8,AIGRETQY
TRBJ2-7,TRBV29-1,TRBD2,10,SGGGGPNEQY
TRBJ1-2,TRBV6-1,NA,13,ASSDGQTYNFGYT
TRBJ1-1,TRBV6-6,NA,9,AACWGSEAF
TRBJ2-1,TRBV19,NA,11,ASSIGGLNEQF
TRBJ1-6,TRBV27,NA,15,ASSGGTESVYNSPLH
TRBJ1-1,TRBV15,NA,10,ATSSRGTEAF
TRBJ2-2,TRBV6-4,TRBD1,14,ASSVQTGYNTGELF
TRBJ1-2,TRBV19,TRBD1,11,ASSKDRDYGYT
TRBJ2-1,TRBV3-1/TRBV3-2,TRBD2,13,ASSQRTSGYNEQF
TRBJ1-2,TRBV5-1,NA,10,ASSFGSYGYT
TRBJ2-1,TRBV28,TRBD1,13,ASSLPGQAYNEQF
TRBJ1-5,TRBV28,NA,13,ASSIQRNSNQPQH
TRBJ1-5,TRBV30,TRBD1,12,AWSIQGGVQPQH
TRBJ2-1,TRBV6-2/TRBV6-3,TRBD2,17,ASSPWVPGGTPVKDEQF
TRBJ2-3,TRBV11-3,NA,12,ASSLGRNTDTQY
TRBJ2-7,TRBV6-5,NA,12,ASSRPSWRTTKY
TRBJ1-5,TRBV7-2,NA,13,ASSLSAPGNQPQH
TRBJ1-2,TRBV5-6,NA,12,ASSPVGDNYGYT
TRBJ1-2,TRBV30,TRBD1,12,AWSGTGGGDGYT
TRBJ1-1,TRBV5-4,TRBD1,14,ASSEWTGGGRTEAF
TRBJ2-7,TRBV3-1/TRBV3-2,TRBD2,14,ASSQDLGTSSYEQY
TRBJ2-1,TRBV25-1,NA,9,ASSGYNEQF